This T cell receptor (beta chain) was observed in a study of T cells in Graves' hyperthyroidism and ophthalmopathy. Study-level background: Upon initial diagnosis and before any treatment, peripheral blood was collected. General study points: Appearing also in blood were most of the thyroid clonotypes expanded above 0.001.

The source material, RNA transcripts, was used to amplify TCR beta CDR3 regions. The study used the HTBI primer set for a first-round RT-PCR of the TCR CDR3. TCRdb fed the multiplex PCR reads into MiXCR, producing one record per CDR3 protein. This table holds 300,000 or so distinct CDR3 sequences, roughly 17% found once. This clonotype was seen more than once but under ten times. Its antigen is as yet unknown. Germline V CDR1 and CDR2: MGHRA, YSYEKL. V shed 0 bases and J shed 5 bases, with 13 bases lying between them. The CDR3 spans 15 residues. The chain employs TRBV4-1 and TRBJ2-5; weak D call: TRBD2 (5 bases). Input material: blood. This sequence was found in a man aged 25 to 45 with Graves' hyperthyroidism. This CDR3 is CASSQEGSFGETQYF. The CDR3 DNA follows: TGCGCCAGCAGCCAAGAAGGGAGTTTCGGGGAGACCCAGTACTTC.